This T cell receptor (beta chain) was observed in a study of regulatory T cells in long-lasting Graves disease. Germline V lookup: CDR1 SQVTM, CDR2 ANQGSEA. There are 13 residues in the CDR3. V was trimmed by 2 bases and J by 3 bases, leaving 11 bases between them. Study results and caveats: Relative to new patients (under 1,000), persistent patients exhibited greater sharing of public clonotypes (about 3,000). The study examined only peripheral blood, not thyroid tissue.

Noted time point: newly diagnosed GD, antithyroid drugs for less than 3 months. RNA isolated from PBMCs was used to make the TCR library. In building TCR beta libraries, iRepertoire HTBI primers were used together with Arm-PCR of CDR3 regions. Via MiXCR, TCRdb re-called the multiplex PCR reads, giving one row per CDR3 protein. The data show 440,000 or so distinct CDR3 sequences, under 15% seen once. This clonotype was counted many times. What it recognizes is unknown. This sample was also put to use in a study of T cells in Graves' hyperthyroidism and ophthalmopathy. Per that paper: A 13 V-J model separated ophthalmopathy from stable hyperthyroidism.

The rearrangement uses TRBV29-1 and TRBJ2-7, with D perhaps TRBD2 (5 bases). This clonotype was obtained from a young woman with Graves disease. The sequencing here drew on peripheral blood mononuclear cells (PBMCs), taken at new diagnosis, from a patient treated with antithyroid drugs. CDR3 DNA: TGCAGCGTTGAAACTAGTAGGGACTACGAGCAGTACTTC. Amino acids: CSVETSRDYEQYF.